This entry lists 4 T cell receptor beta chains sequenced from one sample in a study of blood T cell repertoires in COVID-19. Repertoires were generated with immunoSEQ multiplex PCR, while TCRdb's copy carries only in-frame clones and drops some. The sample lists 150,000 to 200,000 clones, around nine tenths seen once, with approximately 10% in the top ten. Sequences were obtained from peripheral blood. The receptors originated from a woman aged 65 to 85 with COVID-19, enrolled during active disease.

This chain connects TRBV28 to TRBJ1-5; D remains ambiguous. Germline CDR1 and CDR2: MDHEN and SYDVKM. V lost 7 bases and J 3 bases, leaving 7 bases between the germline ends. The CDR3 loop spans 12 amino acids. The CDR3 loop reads CASKWLNQPQHF. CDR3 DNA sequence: TGTGCCAGCAAATGGCTCAATCAGCCCCAGCATTTT.

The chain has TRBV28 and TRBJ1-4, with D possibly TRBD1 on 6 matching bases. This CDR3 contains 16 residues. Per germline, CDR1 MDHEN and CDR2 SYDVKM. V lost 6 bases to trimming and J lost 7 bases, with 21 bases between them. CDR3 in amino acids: CASSYRASRSSEKLFF. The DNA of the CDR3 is TGTGCCAGCAGCTACAGGGCTTCAAGGTCAAGTGAAAAACTGTTTTTT.

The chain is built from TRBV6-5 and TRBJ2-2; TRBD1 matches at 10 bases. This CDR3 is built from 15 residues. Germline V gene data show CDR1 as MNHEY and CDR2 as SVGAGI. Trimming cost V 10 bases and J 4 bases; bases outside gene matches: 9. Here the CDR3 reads CATALRTGGTGELFF. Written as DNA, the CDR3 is TGTGCCACCGCCCTTAGGACAGGGGGCACCGGGGAGCTGTTTTTT.

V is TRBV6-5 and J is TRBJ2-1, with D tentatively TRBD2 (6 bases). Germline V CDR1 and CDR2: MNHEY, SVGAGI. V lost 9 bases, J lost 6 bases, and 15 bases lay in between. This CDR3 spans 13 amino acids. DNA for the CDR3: TGTGCCAGTCAGGGACCCGGGAGCAATGAGCAGTTCTTC. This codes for CASQGPGSNEQFF.